The 19 T cell receptor beta chains in this list originate from one sample, sequenced in a study of blood T cell repertoires in COVID-19. Clones were sequenced by immunoSEQ multiplex PCR, and TCRdb holds only the in-frame ones, with some missing. Of 85,000 to 100,000 clones listed, roughly 85% are singletons. Specimen: peripheral blood. These receptors came from a man aged 50 to 59 with active or convalescent COVID-19.

The chain uses TRBV19 and TRBJ2-5; 9 positions agree with TRBD1. V was pared by 6 bases and J by 6 bases, with 8 bases of the junction left unmatched. This CDR3 contains 14 residues. Per the germline V gene, CDR1 is LNHDA and CDR2 is SQIVND (reference sequence). The CDR3 DNA reads TGTGCCAGTAGCCAAACAGGGGGCAGTAAGACCCAGTACTTC. As protein: CASSQTGGSKTQYF.

This clone has a single count. V is TRBV7-2 and J is TRBJ2-5; 7 positions match TRBD2. Looked up from germline, CDR1 is SGHTA and CDR2 is FQGNSA. Trimming took 5 bases from V and 6 from J; bases not matched to a gene: 18. CDR3 length equals 17 residues. The CDR3 DNA sequence: TGTGCCAGCAGCGTTAAATCGGGGGGAGATACGTGGAAGACCCAGTACTTC. It encodes CASSVKSGGDTWKTQYF.

This chain connects TRBV5-1 to TRBJ2-6; the D gene is possibly TRBD1 (6 bases). The CDR3 is made up of 18 amino acids. Between the trimmed V and J ends, which lost 0 bases and 4 bases, there was a span of 17 bases. Germline V gene sequence: CDR1 SGHRS, CDR2 YFSETQ. The CDR3 loop is CASSLDGQSLGGANVLTF. The CDR3 DNA reads TGCGCCAGCAGCTTGGACGGACAGTCGCTCGGAGGGGCCAACGTCCTGACTTTC.

V gene TRBV11-2 combines with J gene TRBJ1-5; the D gene is possibly TRBD1 (5 bases). Germline CDR1 SGHAT, CDR2 FQNNGV. CDR3 length: 14 amino acids. V lost 1 base and J lost 2, with 6 bases in between. The CDR3 DNA reads TGTGCCAGCAGCTTAGGCAGGGGCAATCAGCCCCAGCATTTT. It specifies CASSLGRGNQPQHF.

This chain connects TRBV5-5 to TRBJ1-6; 7 bases map to TRBD1. Per germline, CDR1 SGHKS and CDR2 YYEKEE (reference sequence). V lost 5 bases to trimming and J lost 6 bases; unmatched junction nucleotides: 5. The CDR3 runs to 14 residues. CDR3 sequence: CASREQGTNSPLHF. CDR3 DNA: TGTGCCAGCAGGGAACAGGGGACTAATTCACCCCTCCACTTT.

The gene calls are TRBV23-1 and TRBJ2-5; 9 bases are a match to TRBD1. TRBV23-1 is designated an ORF whose function remains uncertain. Trimming took 2 bases from V and 1 from J; bases not matched to a gene: 11. The CDR3 length is 18 residues. CDR3 coding DNA: TGCGCCAGCAGTCAAGGGGACAGGGCGGGATCAACCCAAGAGACCCAGTACTTC. Protein sequence: CASSQGDRAGSTQETQYF.

This chain connects TRBV7-9 to TRBJ1-2; 8 nucleotides match TRBD1. Losses at the gene ends were 5 bases for V and 4 bases for J; bases not matched to a gene: 9. Germline CDR1 reads SEHNR; CDR2 reads FQNEAQ (reference sequence). The CDR3 runs 15 residues. The CDR3 here is CASSKGTGSPYGYTF. CDR3 coding DNA: TGTGCCAGCAGCAAGGGGACAGGCAGCCCCTATGGCTACACCTTC. Full variable domain (rest looked up from reference TRBV7-9 and TRBJ1-2): DTGVSQNPRHKITKRGQNVTFRCDPISEHNRLYWYRQTLGQGPEFLTYFQNEAQLEKSRLLSDRFSAERPKGSFSTLEIQRTEQGDSAMYLCASSKGTGSPYGYTFGSGTRLTVV.

This clone was seen a few times. V is TRBV27 and J is TRBJ2-7; D perhaps matches TRBD1 (5 bases). The CDR3 has 13 amino acids. In germline, CDR1 is MNHEY, CDR2 SMNVEV (reference sequence). The ends were cut back, 0 bases at V and 5 bases at J, with 8 bases in the middle. CDR3 DNA: TGTGCCAGCAGTTTATCGAGACAGAACGAGCAGTACTTC. This translates into CASSLSRQNEQYF.

V usage is TRBV4-1 and J usage is TRBJ1-5; 7 nucleotides agree with TRBD1. V dropped 0 bases and J dropped 3; count of bases not matched to a gene: 5. This CDR3 has 16 residues. Germline lookup yields CDR1 MGHRA and CDR2 YSYEKL. The CDR3 is CASSQDPGQTNQPQHF. The CDR3 nucleotides are TGCGCCAGCAGCCAAGATCCGGGACAGACCAATCAGCCCCAGCATTTT.

This clone was seen just once. The chain employs TRBV30 and TRBJ2-7; 8 bases align to TRBD2. CDR3 length: 16 residues. Per germline, CDR1 GTSNPN and CDR2 SVGIG (reference sequence). V was clipped by 2 bases and J by 4 bases; unmatched bases: 13. Here the CDR3 DNA reads TGTGCCTGGAGTACGAACATCCCGGGAGGGAGGTACGAGCAGTACTTC. It yields the protein CAWSTNIPGGRYEQYF.

The table lists this clone with a count of one. CDR3 sequence reads: CASSLTGVTTDTQYF. CDR3 DNA sequence: TGTGCCAGCAGCTTAACGGGGGTTACCACAGATACGCAGTATTTT. The gene calls are TRBV7-8 and TRBJ2-3, with D tentatively TRBD2 (6 bases). Trimming left V 2 bases short and J 2 bases short, with 11 bases between. The CDR3 loop spans 15 amino acids. CDR1 SGHVS and CDR2 FQNEAQ come from the germline V gene.

This clone was seen once. The V call is TRBV9, the J call TRBJ1-4; TRBD1 might be the D (5 bases). CDR3 length equals 18 residues. The germline CDR1 and CDR2 sequences are SGDLS and YYNGEE. V was pared by 1 base and J by 0 bases, with 16 bases between. CDR3 amino acids: CASSVTWRRGATNEKLFF. DNA for the CDR3: TGTGCCAGCAGCGTAACTTGGCGGCGGGGCGCAACTAATGAAAAACTGTTTTTT.

V and J are TRBV4-2 and TRBJ1-2; 7 bases line up with TRBD1. The junction had 3 bases not matched to a gene; V was cut back by 1 base and J by 4 bases. This CDR3 region has 14 residues. Germline V gene sequence: CDR1 LGHNA, CDR2 YNFKEQ. The CDR3 DNA reads as TGTGCCAGCAGCCAAGCGGGACAGCGCTATGGCTACACCTTC. Translated: CASSQAGQRYGYTF.

This chain connects TRBV6-2 or TRBV6-3 to TRBJ1-6; no firm D call. Germline V gene sequence: CDR1 MNHEY, CDR2 SVGEGT. Between the trimmed V and J ends, which lost 4 bases and 7 bases, there was a span of 11 bases. The CDR3 contains 14 residues. CDR3: CASSSLAGNSPLHF. The CDR3 coding sequence is TGTGCCAGCAGTTCCCTCGCCGGGAATTCACCCCTCCACTTT.

This chain links TRBV5-1 with TRBJ2-5; 10 bases are shared with TRBD2. With V trimmed by 7 bases and J by 1 base, 4 bases remained unmatched. CDR3 length equals 14 residues. Germline assignment: CDR1 SGHRS and CDR2 YFSETQ. The CDR3 nucleotides read TGCGCCAGCGGGACTAGCGTCGCCCAAGAGACCCAGTACTTC. Encoded protein: CASGTSVAQETQYF.

This clone was picked up one time. The chain is built from TRBV15 and TRBJ1-3; no clear D. Trimming removed 2 bases from V and 4 bases from J, with 12 bases in between. The germline gives CDR1 LNHNV, CDR2 YYDKDF (reference sequence). There are 15 residues in the CDR3. The CDR3 DNA follows: TGTGCCACCAGCAGACCAGGATCGCCGGGAAACACCATATATTTT. Translating it yields CATSRPGSPGNTIYF.

The genes are TRBV30 and TRBJ1-6, with a tentative D call TRBD1 (5 bases). The CDR3 loop spans 14 amino acids. V shed 0 bases and J shed 17 bases, with 20 bases lying between them. CDR1 is GTSNPN and CDR2 is SVGIG in the germline V gene (reference sequence). CDR3 bases: TGTGCCTGGAGTGTAACCGGGACCCAGGGAGGGTTCCACTTT. This encodes CAWSVTGTQGGFHF.

The chain is built from TRBV18 and TRBJ1-3; no reliable D call. This CDR3 contains 14 residues. CDR1 is KGHSH, CDR2 LQKENI, per germline. Trimming pared 4 bases from V and 4 bases from J, leaving 11 bases between. The CDR3 DNA reads as TGTGCCAGCTCACTGGAGGGCGGCGGAAACACCATATATTTT. Protein: CASSLEGGGNTIYF.

The rearrangement joins TRBV4-1 to TRBJ2-1; 9 nucleotides match TRBD2. The CDR3 is 18 residues long. With V trimmed by 4 bases and J by 3 bases, 13 bases remained unmatched. Germline CDR1 is MGHRA and CDR2 is YSYEKL. CDR3 in amino acids: CASSPRASGISNYNEQFF. The DNA of the CDR3 is TGCGCCAGCAGCCCGAGGGCTAGCGGGATTTCTAACTACAATGAGCAGTTCTTC.